The 9 T cell receptor beta chains reported below all come from one sample, sequenced in a study of regulatory T cells in long-lasting Graves disease. Combining iRepertoire HTBI primers with Arm-PCR of CDR3 regions, the authors built TCR beta libraries. MiXCR, applied by TCRdb to the multiplex PCR reads, yields one record per CDR3 protein. The sample has about 560,000 distinct CDR3 sequences; roughly 16% are singletons. Time point meaning: newly diagnosed GD, antithyroid drugs for less than 3 months. Following extraction of RNA from PBMCs, that RNA was used to make the TCR library. The same sample was also used in a study of T cells in Graves' hyperthyroidism and ophthalmopathy.

The material sequenced was peripheral blood mononuclear cells (PBMCs), taken at new diagnosis, from a patient treated with antithyroid drugs. The receptor source for this set is a man aged 18 to 29 with Graves disease.

With respect to this clonotype: This may be a read error, as it is one base from a much larger clone. V and J are TRBV6-1 and TRBJ2-6; D is unresolved. There are 14 residues in the CDR3. Per the germline V gene, CDR1 is MNHNS and CDR2 is SASEGT. The CDR3 is CVSSDWGGANVLTF. The CDR3 DNA sequence: TGTGTCAGCAGTGATTGGGGTGGGGCCAACGTCCTGACTTTC.

The chain joins TRBV5-1 to TRBJ1-1; 7 nucleotides match TRBD1. V gave up 0 bases and J gave up 1 base; unmatched junction bases: 6. Germline CDR1 reads SGHRS; CDR2 reads YFSETQ. The CDR3 runs to 16 residues. As DNA, the CDR3 is TGCGCCAGCAGCTTGGAGACGACAGGGCCGAACACTGAAGCTTTCTTT. It codes for CASSLETTGPNTEAFF. The variable domain in full, completed from reference TRBV5-1 and TRBJ1-1, reads KAGVTQTPRYLIKTRGQQVTLSCSPISGHRSVSWYQQTPGQGLQFLFEYFSETQRNKGNFPGRFSGRQFSNSRSEMNVSTLELGDSALYLCASSLETTGPNTEAFFGQGTRLTVV.

This chain connects TRBV5-1 to TRBJ2-2; D is unclear. V was shortened by 1 base and J by 2 bases, with 9 bases between the two germline ends. The germline V gene encodes CDR1 SGHRS and CDR2 YFSETQ. This CDR3 has 15 amino acids. In nucleotides, the CDR3 is TGCGCCAGCAGCTTGCTTGCAGATAACACCGGGGAGCTGTTTTTT. This codes for CASSLLADNTGELFF.

The chain uses TRBV10-3 and TRBJ1-5; D ambiguous. The CDR3 has 13 amino acids. Trimming removed 2 bases from V and 3 bases from J, with 5 bases in between. Germline lookup yields CDR1 ENHRY and CDR2 SYGVKD. The CDR3 nucleotides are TGTGCCATCAGTGAGCCTCCCAATCAGCCCCAGCATTTT. Its translation: CAISEPPNQPQHF.

CDR3 protein: CASTHRGPYNEQFF. The CDR3 nucleotides read TGTGCCAGCACTCACAGGGGGCCCTACAATGAGCAGTTCTTC. This sequence joins TRBV6-1 and TRBJ2-1, with 9 bases lining up with TRBD1. This CDR3 is 14 amino acids long. Trimming cost V 7 bases and J 2 bases; bases outside gene matches: 3. In germline, CDR1 is MNHNS, CDR2 SASEGT.

This clonotype has ten or more counts. The chain joins TRBV5-1 to TRBJ1-2; D call uncertain. Trimming took 3 bases from V and 8 from J, leaving 26 bases between them. CDR1 and CDR2 from the germline V gene are SGHRS and YFSETQ. This CDR3 region has 17 residues. DNA of the CDR3: TGCGCCAGCAGCTCGGCTGGCCAGCCCCCAGAGGCTTTCGGCTACACCTTC. It encodes CASSSAGQPPEAFGYTF.

In its sample, this clonotype was seen many times. The chain employs TRBV7-2 and TRBJ2-1, with 12 nucleotides matching TRBD2. Trimming cost V 5 bases and J 2 bases; bases outside gene matches: 4. CDR1 is SGHTA and CDR2 is FQGNSA in the germline V gene. This CDR3 region has 16 residues. CDR3 sequence: CASSRTSGTAYNEQFF. The CDR3, as DNA: TGTGCCAGCAGCCGGACTAGCGGGACCGCCTACAATGAGCAGTTCTTC.

The rearrangement joins TRBV7-9 to TRBJ1-1; possibly TRBD1 for D (5 bases). The V gene's germline CDR1 is SEHNR and CDR2 FQNEAQ (reference sequence). The V and J ends lost 3 bases and 4 bases respectively, with 12 bases between them. The length of the CDR3 is 14 residues. The DNA of the CDR3 is TGTGCCAGCAGCTTGGCCGCCCAGGGCACTGAAGCTTTCTTT. It specifies CASSLAAQGTEAFF. The full variable domain, its missing parts supplied by reference TRBV7-9 and TRBJ1-1, is DTGVSQNPRHKITKRGQNVTFRCDPISEHNRLYWYRQTLGQGPEFLTYFQNEAQLEKSRLLSDRFSAERPKGSFSTLEIQRTEQGDSAMYLCASSLAAQGTEAFFGQGTRLTVV.

This clonotype was observed at least ten times. The chain is built from TRBV12-3 or TRBV12-4 and TRBJ2-7; D is undetermined. Trimming removed 5 bases at V and 6 bases at J, with 8 bases between. The CDR3 spans 11 residues. For the CDR3, the DNA is TGTGCCAGCAGTAAGACCGGCGAGCAGTACTTC. It encodes CASSKTGEQYF.